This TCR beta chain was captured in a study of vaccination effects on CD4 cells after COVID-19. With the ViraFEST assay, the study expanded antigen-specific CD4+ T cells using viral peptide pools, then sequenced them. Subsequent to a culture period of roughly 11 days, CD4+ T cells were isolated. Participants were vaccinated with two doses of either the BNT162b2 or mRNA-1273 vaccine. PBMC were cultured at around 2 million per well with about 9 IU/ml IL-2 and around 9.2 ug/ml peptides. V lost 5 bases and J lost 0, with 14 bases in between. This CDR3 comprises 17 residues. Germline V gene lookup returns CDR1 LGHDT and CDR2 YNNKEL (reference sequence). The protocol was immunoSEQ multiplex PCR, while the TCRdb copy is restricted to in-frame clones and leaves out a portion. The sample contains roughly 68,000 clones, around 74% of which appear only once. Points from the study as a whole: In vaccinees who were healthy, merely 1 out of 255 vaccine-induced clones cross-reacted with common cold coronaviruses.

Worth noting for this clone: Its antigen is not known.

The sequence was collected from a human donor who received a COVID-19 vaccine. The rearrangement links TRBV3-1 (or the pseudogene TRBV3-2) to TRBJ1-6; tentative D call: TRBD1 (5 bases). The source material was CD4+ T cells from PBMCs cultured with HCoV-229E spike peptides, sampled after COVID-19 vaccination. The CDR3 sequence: CASSSHPQGSYNSPLHF. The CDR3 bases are TGTGCCAGCAGCTCCCACCCCCAGGGCTCCTATAATTCACCCCTCCACTTT.